This TCR beta chain originates from a study of T-cell reconstitution after alpha-beta-depleted transplantation in children. The CDR3 runs to 14 residues. CDR1 is SGHRS and CDR2 is YFSETQ in the germline V gene. V shed 6 bases and J shed 0 bases, with 10 bases lying between them. Unique molecular identifiers were incorporated during preparation of the TCRbeta library. TCRdb ran MiXCR on the PCR reads and lists one entry per CDR3 protein. The sample lists 250,000 or so distinct CDR3 sequences, 6.5% to 9% occurring once. The sequences come from PBMCs, mostly from graft donor cells, collected 180 days after TCRalphabeta/CD19-depleted stem cell transplant. V is TRBV5-1 and J is TRBJ1-3, with TRBD1 as a possible D gene (5 bases). The sequence was obtained from a male patient aged 5 to 17 who had a stem cell transplant for acute lymphoblastic leukemia, so the T cells may come from the graft donor. The CDR3 reads CASTAGPSGNTIYF. In DNA form, the CDR3 reads TGCGCCAGCACGGCGGGGCCCTCTGGAAACACCATATATTTT.